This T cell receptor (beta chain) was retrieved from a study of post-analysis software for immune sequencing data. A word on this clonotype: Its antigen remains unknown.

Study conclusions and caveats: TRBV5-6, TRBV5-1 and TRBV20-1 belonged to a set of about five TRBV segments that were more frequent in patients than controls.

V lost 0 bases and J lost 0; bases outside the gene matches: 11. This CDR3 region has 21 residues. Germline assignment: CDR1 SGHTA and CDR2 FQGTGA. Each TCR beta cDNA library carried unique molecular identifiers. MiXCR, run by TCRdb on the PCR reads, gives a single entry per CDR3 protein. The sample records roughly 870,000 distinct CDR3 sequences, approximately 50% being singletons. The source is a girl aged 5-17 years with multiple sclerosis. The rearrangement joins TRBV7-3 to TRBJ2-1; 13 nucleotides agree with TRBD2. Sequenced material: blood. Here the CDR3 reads CASSLTGLGLAGASSYNEQFF. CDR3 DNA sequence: TGTGCCAGCAGCTTAACCGGTCTAGGACTAGCGGGAGCGAGCTCCTACAATGAGCAGTTCTTC.